These 28 T cell receptor beta chains were all obtained from the same sample, sequenced in a study of shared clonotypes between healthy human individuals. Using immunoSEQ multiplex PCR, the repertoire was profiled, and TCRdb retains in-frame clones only, with some absent. The sample has about 2.4 million clones, more than 90% seen once. Sequenced: naive CD4+ T cells sorted from blood. Subset given: CD45RA+ positively selected. The origin of the receptors is a man between 18 and 35 years old in good health.

This chain connects TRBV4-2 to TRBJ1-3, with D possibly TRBD1 on 5 matching bases. With 0 bases removed from V and 0 bases from J, the gap between germline ends came to 9 bases. The CDR3 contains 16 residues. Germline CDR1 and CDR2: LGHNA and YNFKEQ. CDR3 loop: CASSQDLGTSGNTIYF. The CDR3 DNA follows: TGTGCCAGCAGCCAAGATTTGGGGACCTCTGGAAACACCATATATTTT.

V is TRBV6-6 and J is TRBJ1-5, with D perhaps TRBD1 (5 bases). V was pared by 1 base and J by 7 bases, with 11 bases between. Germline V gives CDR1 MNHNY, CDR2 SVGAGI (reference sequence). The CDR3 is 14 residues long. The CDR3 protein is CASSYFQGFQPQHF. The CDR3 DNA sequence: TGTGCCAGCAGTTACTTCCAGGGATTCCAGCCCCAGCATTTT.

The gene calls are TRBV5-4 and TRBJ1-2; 7 bases agree with TRBD1. The CDR3 totals 13 residues. Germline values: CDR1 SGHNT, CDR2 YYREEE (reference sequence). J gave up 3 bases and V 5 bases, and 4 bases lay outside the gene matches. The CDR3 DNA reads TGTGCCAGCAGTTTTGACAGGGACTATGGCTACACCTTC. Its translation is CASSFDRDYGYTF.

The rearrangement links TRBV10-1 to TRBJ2-7; a weak D match, TRBD1 (6 bases). Germline V gene data show CDR1 as WNHNN and CDR2 as SYGVQD (reference sequence). Trimming removed 8 bases from V and 7 bases from J, with 21 bases in between. This CDR3 is built from 14 residues. CDR3 coding DNA: TGCGCCAGCGCCAAGGGGGACGGGCCGGTAGAGCAGTACTTC. Its protein is CASAKGDGPVEQYF.

The V and J genes are TRBV10-2 and TRBJ2-1, with a possible D match to TRBD2 (6 bases). This CDR3 has 13 residues. Germline V gene data show CDR1 as WSHSY and CDR2 as SAAADI. The V and J ends lost 4 bases and 7 bases respectively, with 11 bases between them. This CDR3 is CASSAPGGNEQFF. The DNA for the CDR3 is TGCGCCAGCAGTGCCCCCGGGGGTAATGAGCAGTTCTTC.

The sample holds one count of this clone. The identical CDR3 is also encoded by other nucleotide sequences in the sample. The gene calls are TRBV6-5 and TRBJ2-7, with TRBD2 identical over 9 bases. CDR3 length: 15 residues. Germline-derived CDR1 and CDR2 are MNHEY and SVGAGI. Trimming cost V 2 bases and J 4 bases; bases outside gene matches: 6. The CDR3: CASSYSSSGSYEQYF. DNA of the CDR3: TGTGCCAGCAGTTACAGTAGTAGCGGGAGTTACGAGCAGTACTTC.

This clone was seen only a few times. The chain employs TRBV12-5 and TRBJ1-1, with unresolved D. Trimming cost V 2 bases and J 6 bases, with 10 bases left between them. CDR3 length equals 13 residues. The germline CDR1 and CDR2 sequences are LGHNT and FRNRAP. CDR3 loop: CASGLSNGAEAFF. The CDR3 nucleotides are TGTGCTAGTGGTTTGTCAAATGGAGCTGAAGCTTTCTTT.

The chain uses TRBV18 and TRBJ1-3; D not resolved. V lost 2 bases and J lost 0, with 8 bases in between. CDR1 and CDR2 from the germline V gene are KGHSH and LQKENI. CDR3 length: 15 amino acids. This CDR3 reads CASSPWSNSGNTIYF. CDR3 nucleotides: TGTGCCAGCTCACCATGGTCAAACTCTGGAAACACCATATATTTT.

The genes are TRBV10-3 and TRBJ1-6; TRBD1 is a possible D gene (6 bases). V was pared by 3 bases and J by 5 bases, with 14 bases between. Germline CDR1 reads ENHRY; CDR2 reads SYGVKD. CDR3 length: 16 amino acids. The CDR3 nucleotides read TGTGCCATCAGTGATCGGGGGGCTCTCAATAATTCACCCCTCCACTTT. Translated, it gives CAISDRGALNNSPLHF.

This clone occurred once. The gene calls are TRBV9 and TRBJ1-4; the match to TRBD1 covers 7 bases. The CDR3 is made up of 15 amino acids. Looked up from germline, CDR1 is SGDLS and CDR2 is YYNGEE. J was trimmed by 8 bases and V by 0 bases; bases with no gene match: 7. The CDR3 region is CASSVGGRGTEKLFF. CDR3 sequence (DNA): TGTGCCAGCAGCGTAGGTGGCAGGGGGACGGAAAAACTGTTTTTT. The full variable domain, with the rest looked up from reference TRBV9 and TRBJ1-4, is DSGVTQTPKHLITATGQRVTLRCSPRSGDLSVYWYQQSLDQGLQFLIQYYNGEERAKGNILERFSAQQFPDLHSELNLSSLELGDSALYFCASSVGGRGTEKLFFGSGTQLSVL.

The chain is built from TRBV11-2 and TRBJ1-6, with 8 bases identical to TRBD1. CDR3 length: 16 residues. Germline V lookup: CDR1 SGHAT, CDR2 FQNNGV. The V segment lost 5 bases and the J segment 10 bases; nucleotides outside the gene matches: 13. CDR3 in DNA: TGTGCCAGCAGCCCATCAACTCCGGGACAGGTATCACCCCTCCACTTT. Translating gives CASSPSTPGQVSPLHF.

The chain links TRBV7-9 to TRBJ1-4; weak D call: TRBD1 (5 bases). V lost 5 bases to trimming and J lost 3 bases, with 10 bases between them. This CDR3 has 14 residues. CDR1 and CDR2 from the germline V gene are SEHNR and FQNEAQ (reference sequence). The CDR3 reads CASSQGEANEKLFF. CDR3 DNA: TGTGCCAGCAGCCAAGGGGAGGCTAATGAAAAACTGTTTTTT.

This chain uses TRBV5-4 with TRBJ2-3; weak D call: TRBD2 (6 bases). V was shortened by 0 bases and J by 13 bases, with 12 bases between the two germline ends. CDR1 and CDR2 (germline): SGHNT, YYREEE (reference sequence). This CDR3 region has 12 residues. For the CDR3, the DNA is TGTGCCAGCAGCTTGGATGGCGGGAAGGAGTATTTT. Translating it yields CASSLDGGKEYF. Together with reference TRBV5-4 and TRBJ2-3, the CDR3 gives the full variable domain: ETGVTQSPTHLIKTRGQQVTLRCSSQSGHNTVSWYQQALGQGPQFIFQYYREEENGRGNFPPRFSGLQFPNYSSELNVNALELDDSALYLCASSLDGGKEYFGPGTRLTVL.

The J gene is TRBJ2-7, the V gene TRBV2, with a possible D match to TRBD1 (6 bases). Trimming pared 6 bases from V and 6 bases from J, leaving 33 bases between. Germline V gene data show CDR1 as SNHLY and CDR2 as FYNNEI. The CDR3 is made up of 19 amino acids. CDR3 sequence reads: CASSPNEYLSGHIQVEQYF. The CDR3 coding sequence is TGTGCCAGCAGCCCCAATGAATATCTGTCGGGACACATACAGGTCGAGCAGTACTTC.

This clone came up once. The chain couples TRBV25-1 to TRBJ2-5; perhaps TRBD2 as D (5 bases). In germline, CDR1 is MGHDK, CDR2 SYGVNS. The CDR3 length is 13 residues. Trimming pared 3 bases from V and 5 bases from J, leaving 10 bases between. Here the CDR3 reads CASSDGGLETQYF. DNA for the CDR3: TGTGCCAGCAGTGATGGAGGTCTGGAGACCCAGTACTTC.

Only one count was recorded for this clone. The J gene is TRBJ1-5, the V gene TRBV7-8; TRBD1 might be the D (5 bases). CDR1 SGHVS and CDR2 FQNEAQ come from the germline V gene. The length of the CDR3 is 15 residues. Trimming pared 1 base from V and 6 bases from J, leaving 13 bases between. DNA for the CDR3: TGTGCCAGCAGCTTAGTTGGGACTGTGGGTCAGCCCCAGCATTTT. It specifies CASSLVGTVGQPQHF.

CDR3 sequence (DNA): TGTGCCTGGAGTTCTCATAGCAATCAGCCCCAGCATTTT. Amino acids: CAWSSHSNQPQHF. The V and J genes are TRBV30 and TRBJ1-5; D is unresolved. Trimming left V 2 bases short and J 0 bases short, with 5 bases between. Per the germline V gene, CDR1 is GTSNPN and CDR2 is SVGIG (reference sequence). The CDR3 contains 13 residues. Filled out from reference TRBV30 and TRBJ1-5, the complete variable domain reads SQTIHQWPATLVQPVGSPLSLECTVEGTSNPNLYWYRQAAGRGLQLLFYSVGIGQISSEVPQNLSASRPQDRQFILSSKKLLLSDSGFYLCAWSSHSNQPQHFGDGTRLSIL.

In nucleotides, the CDR3 is TGTGCCAGCAGTTATTTGCGGGAGGGCCACCGGTACAATGAGCAGTTCTTC. Translated, it gives CASSYLREGHRYNEQFF. J is TRBJ2-1 and V is TRBV6-8; 9 bases are a match to TRBD2. The germline CDR1 and CDR2 sequences are MNHGY and SAAAGT. Unmatched junction bases numbered 10, after V lost 3 bases and J lost 4 bases. The CDR3 contains 17 residues.

This clone was counted only a few times. The rearrangement links TRBV30 to TRBJ1-2, with no clear D. CDR3 length: 12 amino acids. Trimming pared 0 bases from V and 10 bases from J, leaving 12 bases between. Germline V gene lookup returns CDR1 GTSNPN and CDR2 SVGIG (reference sequence). In nucleotides, the CDR3 is TGTGCCTGGAGTGTACTTCTGGGGTACTACACCTTC. This sequence encodes CAWSVLLGYYTF.

A word on this clone: The junction shows a germline mismatch at one end, possibly a read error. The V gene is TRBV5-6, the J gene TRBJ1-1, with D unresolved. Germline CDR1 reads SGHDT; CDR2 reads YYEEEE. The CDR3 is made up of 15 amino acids. CDR3 loop: CASVTRRQMNTEVFF. CDR3 DNA: TGTGCCAGCGTCACCAGGAGGCAGATGAACACTGAAGTTTTCTTT.

On this clone itself: An end of the junction does not agree with germline; a read error may underlie this. The V gene is TRBV30, the J gene TRBJ1-3, with 7 bases aligning to TRBD1. CDR1 and CDR2 (germline): GTSNPN, SVGIG (reference sequence). The CDR3 length is 12 residues. The CDR3: CAGGTSGNTIYF. CDR3 in DNA: TGCGCAGGGGGGACCTCTGGAAACACCATATATTTT.

This clone was detected only a few times. The CDR3 here is CAIGRGDQPQHF. CDR3 nucleotides: TGTGCCATAGGCAGGGGAGATCAGCCCCAGCATTTT. The chain carries TRBV6-1 and TRBJ1-5; tentative D call: TRBD1 (6 bases). CDR3 size: 12 residues. Trimming shortened V by 10 bases and J by 5 bases, and 12 bases separated the two germline ends. Per the germline V gene, CDR1 is MNHNS and CDR2 is SASEGT.

A word on this clone: The sample has other DNA sequences that encode this CDR3 too. V and J are TRBV18 and TRBJ2-3; TRBD2 aligns across 8 bases. This CDR3 region has 15 residues. V shed 1 base and J 0 bases; nucleotides not matched to a gene: 0. CDR1 KGHSH and CDR2 LQKENI come from the germline V gene. For the CDR3, the DNA is TGTGCCAGCTCACCACTAGCGGGGAGCACAGATACGCAGTATTTT. This codes for CASSPLAGSTDTQYF.

As concerns this clone: At the DNA level, this CDR3 is encoded by other sequences in the same sample as well. The chain employs TRBV18 and TRBJ1-4; a possible D gene is TRBD1 (6 bases). V lost 3 bases and J 4 bases, leaving 9 bases between the germline ends. CDR3 length: 14 residues. CDR1 and CDR2 (germline): KGHSH, LQKENI. Written as DNA, the CDR3 is TGTGCCAGCTCACCCGACAGGAATAATGAAAAACTGTTTTTT. Translating it yields CASSPDRNNEKLFF.

This chain joins TRBV7-2 and TRBJ2-3, with no clear D. V was cut by 5 bases and J by 1 base, with 7 bases left in between. Germline values: CDR1 SGHTA, CDR2 FQGNSA. CDR3 size: 13 residues. This chain's CDR3 is CASSVLGTDTQYF. CDR3 coding DNA: TGTGCCAGCAGCGTCCTAGGCACAGATACGCAGTATTTT.

This chain connects TRBV4-2 to TRBJ1-6, with a weak D call TRBD1 (5 bases). Germline lookup yields CDR1 LGHNA and CDR2 YNFKEQ. This CDR3 region has 15 residues. V lost 0 bases and J 8 bases, leaving 11 bases between the germline ends. For the CDR3, the DNA is TGTGCCAGCAGCCAAGATGGGGGTATTGATTCACCCCTCCACTTT. Its translation: CASSQDGGIDSPLHF.

The chain links TRBV28 to TRBJ1-2, with TRBD1 as a possible D gene (5 bases). This CDR3 has 13 amino acids. The germline gives CDR1 MDHEN, CDR2 SYDVKM. Trimming shortened V by 6 bases and J by 4 bases, and 12 bases separated the two germline ends. CDR3 amino acids: CASSQTGTYGYTF. The CDR3 bases are TGTGCCAGCAGCCAAACAGGAACCTATGGCTACACCTTC.

As to this clone: Other DNA sequences in this specimen translate into the identical CDR3. The chain uses TRBV30 and TRBJ2-1; D gene uncertain. The CDR3 consists of 13 residues. The V end was cut by 0 bases, the J end by 5 bases, with 8 bases between. Germline CDR1 GTSNPN, CDR2 SVGIG (reference sequence). Here the CDR3 DNA reads TGTGCCTGGAGTGTACGTAGAGACAATGAGCAGTTCTTC. Its protein product is CAWSVRRDNEQFF.